This T cell receptor beta chain was profiled in a study of chemoradiotherapy in HPV16-positive cancers (dated by TCRdb to about 2022). Broadly, across the study: Functional T-cell assays on cells from a couple of HPV16-positive patients defined candidate HPV-specific T-cell clones and common TCR motifs. Whether T-cell immunity against the HPV oncoproteins E6 and E7 changes during chemoradiotherapy and whether survival is affected by this immunity were examined in the study. The candidate HPV-specific TCRs and motifs were subsequently tracked in TCR repertoires obtained from approximately 86 patients with HPV-related cancers.

Points on this clone: This clone's antigen is unknown. The junction departs from the called germline gene at one end, perhaps through a read error.

Library method: the immunoSEQ multiplex PCR assay. TCRdb re-hosts the immuneACCESS table, in-frame sequences only. Its copies lack some clones; in the studies checked, an unresolved V gene accounts for under half of them, and the cause for the rest is not known. The table for this sample lists about 20,000 clones; approximately 89% of them were counted only once. 2% to 2.5% of the sample is held by the ten biggest clonotypes. Because repertoires were sampled repeatedly during chemoradiotherapy, clonal expansion in the tumor microenvironment could be followed. CDR1 and CDR2 (SSHAT, FNYEAQ) derive from the germline V gene (reference sequence). Including the terminal cysteine and phenylalanine, the CDR3 comprises 15 residues. Just CDR3 DNA is preserved here, 45 bases in frame from base 1. Study-level results and caveats: Expansion of candidate HPV-specific clones and E7-related TCR motifs was observed in the tumor microenvironment during treatment, whereas no such expansion was observed for non-HPV-specific T cells. Only a couple of HPV16-positive patients were used to derive the functional definition of HPV-specific T cells, and the survival association was reported for HPV16-positive patients. Among HPV16-positive patients, expansion of HPV-responsive T cells during chemoradiotherapy was associated with better recurrence-free survival.

The sequence joins TRBV7-7 to TRBJ2-1, with 10 middle bases fitting TRBD2. This clonotype was obtained from a human donor with HPV-associated anogenital cancer. Here the sequenced sample was blood, taken from a patient who underwent chemoradiotherapy. The DNA sequence is TGTGCTAGCAGCCCCTCTAGCGGGAGCTGGAATGAGCAGTTCTTC. Translated, it gives CASSPSSGSWNEQFF.